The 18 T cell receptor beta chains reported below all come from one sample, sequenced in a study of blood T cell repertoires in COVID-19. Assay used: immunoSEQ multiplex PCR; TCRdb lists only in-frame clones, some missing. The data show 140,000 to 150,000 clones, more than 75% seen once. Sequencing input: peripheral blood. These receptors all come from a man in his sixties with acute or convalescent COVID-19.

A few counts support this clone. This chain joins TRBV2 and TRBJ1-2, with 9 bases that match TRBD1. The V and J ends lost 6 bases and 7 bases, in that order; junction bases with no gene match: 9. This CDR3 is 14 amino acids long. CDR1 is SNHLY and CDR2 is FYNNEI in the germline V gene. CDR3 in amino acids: CASSLSQGAGGYTF. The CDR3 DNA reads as TGTGCCAGCAGCCTTTCACAGGGGGCCGGTGGCTACACCTTC.

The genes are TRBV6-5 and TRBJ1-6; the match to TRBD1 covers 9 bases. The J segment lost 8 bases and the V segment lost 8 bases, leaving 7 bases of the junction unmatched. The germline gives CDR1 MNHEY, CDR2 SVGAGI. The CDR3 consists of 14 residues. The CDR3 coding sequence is TGTGCCAGCCGACCGGGACAGGGATATTCACCCCTCCACTTT. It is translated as CASRPGQGYSPLHF.

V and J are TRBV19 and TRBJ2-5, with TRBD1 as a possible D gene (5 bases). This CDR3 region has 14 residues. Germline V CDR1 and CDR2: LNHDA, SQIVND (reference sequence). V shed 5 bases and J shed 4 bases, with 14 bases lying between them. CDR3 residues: CASSPPGKRETQYF. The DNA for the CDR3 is TGTGCCAGTAGTCCCCCAGGGAAGCGAGAGACCCAGTACTTC.

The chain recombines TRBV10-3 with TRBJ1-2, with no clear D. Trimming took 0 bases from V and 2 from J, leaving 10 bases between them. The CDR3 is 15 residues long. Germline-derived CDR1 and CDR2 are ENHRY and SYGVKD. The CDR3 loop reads CAISESVTGNYGYTF. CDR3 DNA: TGTGCCATCAGTGAGTCTGTAACGGGGAACTATGGCTACACCTTC.

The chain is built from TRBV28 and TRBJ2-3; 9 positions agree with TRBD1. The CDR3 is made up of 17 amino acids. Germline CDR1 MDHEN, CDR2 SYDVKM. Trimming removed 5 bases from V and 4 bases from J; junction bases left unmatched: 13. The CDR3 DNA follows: TGTGCCAGCAGTATACCGGGACAGGGAAGGAGGGCAGATACGCAGTATTTT. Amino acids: CASSIPGQGRRADTQYF.

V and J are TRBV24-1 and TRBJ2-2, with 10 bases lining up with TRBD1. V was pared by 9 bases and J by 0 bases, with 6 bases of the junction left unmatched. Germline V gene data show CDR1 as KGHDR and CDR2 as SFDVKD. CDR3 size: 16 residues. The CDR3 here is CATGDRGSANTGELFF. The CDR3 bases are TGTGCCACCGGGGACAGGGGATCCGCGAACACCGGGGAGCTGTTTTTT.

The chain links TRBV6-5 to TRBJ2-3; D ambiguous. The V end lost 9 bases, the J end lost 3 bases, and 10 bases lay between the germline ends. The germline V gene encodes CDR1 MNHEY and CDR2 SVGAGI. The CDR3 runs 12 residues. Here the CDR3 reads CASKLYTDTQYF. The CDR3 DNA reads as TGTGCCAGTAAACTTTATACAGATACGCAGTATTTT.

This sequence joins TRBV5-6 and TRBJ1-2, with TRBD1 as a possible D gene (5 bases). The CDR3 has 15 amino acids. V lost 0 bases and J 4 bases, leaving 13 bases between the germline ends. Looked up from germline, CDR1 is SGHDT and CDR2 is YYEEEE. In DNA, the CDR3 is TGTGCCAGCAGCTTGGTTCGGCAGGGCCTCTATGGCTACACCTTC. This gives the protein CASSLVRQGLYGYTF.

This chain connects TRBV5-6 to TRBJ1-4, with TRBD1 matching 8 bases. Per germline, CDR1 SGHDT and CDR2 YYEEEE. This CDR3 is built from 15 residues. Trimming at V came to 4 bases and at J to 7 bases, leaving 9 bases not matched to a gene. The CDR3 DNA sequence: TGTGCCAGCAGCCCCTGGGACAGGTCCCTTGAAAAACTGTTTTTT. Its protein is CASSPWDRSLEKLFF.

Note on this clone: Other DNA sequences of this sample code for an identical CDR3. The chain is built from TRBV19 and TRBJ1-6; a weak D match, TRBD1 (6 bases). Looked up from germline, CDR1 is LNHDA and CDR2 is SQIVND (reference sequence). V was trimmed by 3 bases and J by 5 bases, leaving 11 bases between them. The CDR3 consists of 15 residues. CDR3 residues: CASSIQTGDNSPLHF. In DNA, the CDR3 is TGTGCCAGTAGTATTCAGACAGGAGATAATTCACCCCTCCACTTT.

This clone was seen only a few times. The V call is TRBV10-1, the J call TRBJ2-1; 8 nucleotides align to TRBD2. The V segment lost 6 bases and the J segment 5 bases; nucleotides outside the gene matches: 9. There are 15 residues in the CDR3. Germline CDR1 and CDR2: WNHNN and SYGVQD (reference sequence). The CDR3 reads CASRGAAAGDNEQFF. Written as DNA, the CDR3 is TGCGCCAGCAGGGGCGCCGCAGCGGGAGACAATGAGCAGTTCTTC.

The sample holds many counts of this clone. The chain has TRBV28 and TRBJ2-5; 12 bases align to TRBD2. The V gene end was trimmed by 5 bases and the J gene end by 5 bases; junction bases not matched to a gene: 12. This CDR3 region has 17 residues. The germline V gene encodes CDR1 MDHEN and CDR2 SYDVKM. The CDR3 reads CASSPRTSGVKRETQYF. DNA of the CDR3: TGTGCCAGCAGTCCCCGGACTAGCGGGGTGAAGAGGGAGACCCAGTACTTC.

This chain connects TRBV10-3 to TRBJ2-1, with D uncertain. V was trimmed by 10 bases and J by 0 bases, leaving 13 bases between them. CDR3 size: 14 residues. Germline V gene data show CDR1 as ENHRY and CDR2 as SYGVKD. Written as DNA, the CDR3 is TGTGCCACAACTATGACGGACTCCTACAATGAGCAGTTCTTC. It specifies CATTMTDSYNEQFF.

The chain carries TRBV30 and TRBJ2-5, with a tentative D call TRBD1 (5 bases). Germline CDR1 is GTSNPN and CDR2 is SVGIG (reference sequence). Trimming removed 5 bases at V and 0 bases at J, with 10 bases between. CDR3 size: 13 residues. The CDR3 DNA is TGTGCCTGGGGGCGACAGTACCAAGAGACCCAGTACTTC. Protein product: CAWGRQYQETQYF.

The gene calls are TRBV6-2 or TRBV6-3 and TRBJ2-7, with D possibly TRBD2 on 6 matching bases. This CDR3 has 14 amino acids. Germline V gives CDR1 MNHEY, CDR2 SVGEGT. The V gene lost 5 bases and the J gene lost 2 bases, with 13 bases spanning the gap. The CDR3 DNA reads TGTGCCAGCAGTCGGACTACCAGGGCCTACGAGCAGTACTTC. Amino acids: CASSRTTRAYEQYF.

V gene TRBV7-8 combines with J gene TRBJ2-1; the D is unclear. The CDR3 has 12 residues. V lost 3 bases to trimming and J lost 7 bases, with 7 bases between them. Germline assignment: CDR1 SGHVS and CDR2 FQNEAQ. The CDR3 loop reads CASSFTRNEQFF. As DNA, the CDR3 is TGTGCCAGCAGCTTCACCAGAAATGAGCAGTTCTTC. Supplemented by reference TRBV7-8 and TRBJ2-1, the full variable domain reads GAGVSQSPRYKVAKRGQDVALRCDPISGHVSLFWYQQALGQGPEFLTYFQNEAQLDKSGLPSDRFFAERPEGSVSTLKIQRTQQEDSAVYLCASSFTRNEQFFGPGTRLTVL.

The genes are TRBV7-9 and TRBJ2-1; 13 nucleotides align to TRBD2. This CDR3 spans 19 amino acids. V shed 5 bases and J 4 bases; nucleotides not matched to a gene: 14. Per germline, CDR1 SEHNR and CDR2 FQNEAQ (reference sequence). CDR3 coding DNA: TGTGCCAGCAGCGCGAGGACTAGCGGGAGCGCTTGGGGGTACAATGAGCAGTTCTTC. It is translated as CASSARTSGSAWGYNEQFF.

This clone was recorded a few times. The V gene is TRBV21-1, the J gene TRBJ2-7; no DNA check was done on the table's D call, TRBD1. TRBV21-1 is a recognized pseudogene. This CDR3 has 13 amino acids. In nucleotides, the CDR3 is TGTGCCACCCCGGGACAGGGGCCCTACGAGCAGTACTTC. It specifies CATPGQGPYEQYF.